This TCR beta chain was observed in a study of shared clonotypes between healthy human individuals. Study as a whole: The cohort had a couple of women and three men, ages 18 to 49.

Points on this clone: Its antigen is unidentified.

Some clones are missing from TCRdb's copy, which holds only in-frame ones; the method was immunoSEQ multiplex PCR. Of over a million clones listed, 95% to 97% are singletons. Study findings and constraints: Few donors limited the genetic and exposure-history diversity represented.

The TCR comes from a man aged 25-40 years in good health. Sequencing was carried out using naive CD4+ T cells sorted from blood. Regarding subset: CD45RA+ positively selected.

CDR3 amino acids: CASSEPAGTSGQETQYF. DNA of the CDR3: TGCGCCAGCAGTGAGCCAGCCGGGACTAGCGGACAAGAGACCCAGTACTTC. This rearrangement joins TRBV10-2 to TRBJ2-5; the match to TRBD2 covers 11 bases. Per the germline V gene, CDR1 is WSHSY and CDR2 is SAAADI. The CDR3 is made up of 17 amino acids. The V and J ends lost 2 bases and 2 bases, in that order; junction bases with no gene match: 7.